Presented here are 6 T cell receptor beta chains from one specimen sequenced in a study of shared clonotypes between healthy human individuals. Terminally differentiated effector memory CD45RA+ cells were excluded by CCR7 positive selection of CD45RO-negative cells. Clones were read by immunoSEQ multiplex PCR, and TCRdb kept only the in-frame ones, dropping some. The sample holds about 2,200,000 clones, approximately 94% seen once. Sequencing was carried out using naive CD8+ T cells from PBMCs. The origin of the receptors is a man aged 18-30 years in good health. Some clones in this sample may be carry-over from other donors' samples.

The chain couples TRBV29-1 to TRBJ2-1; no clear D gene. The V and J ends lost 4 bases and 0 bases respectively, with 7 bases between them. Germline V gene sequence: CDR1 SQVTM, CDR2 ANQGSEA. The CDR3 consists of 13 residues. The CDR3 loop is CSVGSYSYNEQFF. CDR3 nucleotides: TGCAGCGTTGGATCGTACTCCTACAATGAGCAGTTCTTC.

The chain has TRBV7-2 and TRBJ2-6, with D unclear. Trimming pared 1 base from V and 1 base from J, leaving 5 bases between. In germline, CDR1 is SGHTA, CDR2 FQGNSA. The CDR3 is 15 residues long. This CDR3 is CASSLGVSGANVLTF. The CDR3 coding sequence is TGTGCCAGCAGCTTAGGAGTGTCTGGGGCCAACGTCCTGACTTTC.

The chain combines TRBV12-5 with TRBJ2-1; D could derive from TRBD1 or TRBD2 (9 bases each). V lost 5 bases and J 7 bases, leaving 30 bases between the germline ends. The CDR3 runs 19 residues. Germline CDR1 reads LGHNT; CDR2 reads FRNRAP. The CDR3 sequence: CASGKQDRGGRLAGNEQFF. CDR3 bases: TGTGCTAGTGGTAAACAGGACAGGGGAGGTAGGCTAGCGGGAAATGAGCAGTTCTTC.

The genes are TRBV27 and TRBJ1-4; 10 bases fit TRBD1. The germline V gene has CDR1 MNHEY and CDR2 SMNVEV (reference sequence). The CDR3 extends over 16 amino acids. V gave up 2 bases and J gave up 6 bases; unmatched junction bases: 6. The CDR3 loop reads CASSLRQGALYEKLFF. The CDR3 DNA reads TGTGCCAGCAGTTTAAGACAGGGGGCATTATATGAAAAACTGTTTTTT.

CDR3 nucleotide sequence: TGTGCCAGTAGTATATCGGGAACGGATACTGAAGCTTTCTTT. This encodes CASSISGTDTEAFF. The V call is TRBV19, the J call TRBJ1-1; D is uncertain. The V and J ends lost 2 bases and 5 bases respectively, with 12 bases between them. Germline CDR1 and CDR2: LNHDA and SQIVND (reference sequence). The CDR3 spans 14 residues.

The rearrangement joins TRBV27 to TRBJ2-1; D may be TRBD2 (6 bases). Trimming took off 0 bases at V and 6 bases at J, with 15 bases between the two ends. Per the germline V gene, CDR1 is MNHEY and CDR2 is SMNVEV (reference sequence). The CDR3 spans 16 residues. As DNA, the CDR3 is TGTGCCAGCAGTTTATCGTTCGGGACTCCTAGCAATGAGCAGTTCTTC. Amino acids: CASSLSFGTPSNEQFF.